This is a list of T cell receptor beta chains from one sample in a study of T cells in tumors after PD-1 blockade. Method: immunoSEQ multiplex PCR; TCRdb's copy keeps in-frame clones and lacks some. This table holds approximately 50,000 clones, around four fifths found once. The input for sequencing was PBMCs, taken before anti-PD-1 therapy. The origin of the receptors is a human donor with advanced basal cell or squamous cell carcinoma (not recorded which). Both conserved end residues are part of each CDR3. The D gene is left open where the match is weak. Rows may omit the clone size; those that give it use once, few, many or a size class.

TRBJ2-7	NA	TRBV24-1	many	CATSDSRELGSSYEQYF	TGTGCCACCAGTGATTCCCGGGAGCTTGGAAGCTCCTACGAGCAGTACTTC
TRBJ2-7	NA	TRBV4-1	few	CASSQATGWEQYF	TGCGCCAGCAGCCAAGCGACGGGTTGGGAGCAGTACTTC
TRBJ1-4	TRBD1	TRBV27	NA	CASSSRDRAGKLFF	TGTGCCAGCAGTTCACGGGACAGGGCAGGGAAACTGTTTTTT
TRBJ2-7	TRBD1	TRBV6-5	NA	CASSYQTGVSYEQYF	TGTGCCAGCAGTTACCAAACAGGGGTGTCCTACGAGCAGTACTTC
TRBJ1-5	TRBD1	TRBV28	NA	CASKKERGPSQPQHF	TGTGCCAGCAAAAAGGAGAGGGGGCCATCTCAGCCCCAGCATTTT
TRBJ2-3	TRBD2	TRBV7-8	NA	CASKERDYVHTQYF	TGTGCCAGCAAGGAGCGGGACTATGTCCATACGCAGTATTTT
TRBJ2-3	NA	TRBV19	NA	CASNNMQGDGDTQYF	TGTGCCAGTAACAACATGCAAGGGGATGGAGATACGCAGTATTTT
TRBJ1-5	NA	TRBV7-2	NA	CASSLSQGGSAQHF	TGTGCCAGCAGCTTATCTCAGGGAGGGTCAGCCCAGCATTTT
TRBJ1-2	NA	TRBV28	NA	CASSPAGNYGYTF	TGTGCCAGCAGTCCTGCGGGGAATTATGGCTACACCTTC
TRBJ2-7	NA	TRBV5-1	NA	CASSPDYPLGEQYF	TGCGCCAGCAGCCCGGACTATCCCTTGGGTGAGCAGTACTTC
TRBJ1-4	TRBD1	TRBV5-1	NA	CASSTDRNNEKLFF	TGCGCCAGCAGCACGGACAGGAATAATGAAAAACTGTTTTTT
TRBJ1-1	NA	TRBV5-1	NA	CASTRTGMNTEAFF	TGCGCCAGCACCCGGACGGGGATGAACACTGAAGCTTTCTTT
TRBJ2-3	NA	TRBV13	NA	CASSGRGGQITDTQYF	TGTGCCAGCAGCGGGAGGGGGGGCCAGATCACAGATACGCAGTATTTT
TRBJ2-7	TRBD2	TRBV2	NA	CASSESASGIYEQYF	TGTGCCAGCAGTGAGTCTGCTAGCGGGATCTACGAGCAGTACTTC
TRBJ2-4	TRBD1	TRBV25-1	few	CASRRDRENIQYF	TGTGCCAGCAGGCGAGACAGGGAGAACATTCAGTACTTC
TRBJ2-5	NA	TRBV3-1/TRBV3-2	NA	CASSQAGAETQYF	TGTGCCAGCAGCCAAGCTGGGGCAGAGACCCAGTACTTC
TRBJ1-1	NA	TRBV18	NA	CASSPRQLGNTEAFF	TGTGCCAGCTCACCAAGGCAGCTCGGGAACACTGAAGCTTTCTTT
TRBJ1-2	NA	TRBV21-1	NA	CASSKVQGPFLAGYGYTF	TGTGCCAGCAGCAAAGTACAGGGACCTTTCCTCGCCGGCTATGGCTACACCTTC
TRBJ2-6	NA	TRBV10-2	NA	CASSDWSLGHVLTF	TGCGCCAGCAGTGATTGGAGCCTAGGCCACGTCCTGACTTTC
TRBJ1-2	NA	TRBV3-1/TRBV3-2	NA	CASSRGEGNYGYTF	TGTGCCAGCAGCCGGGGGGAGGGCAACTATGGCTACACCTTC
TRBJ2-7	NA	TRBV15	once	CATSRERGSSYEQYF	TGTGCCACCAGCAGAGAAAGGGGGAGCTCCTACGAGCAGTACTTC
TRBJ1-2	NA	TRBV5-1	NA	CASSSALEICF	TGCGCCAGCAGCTCGGCCCTGGAGATCTGCTTC
TRBJ2-7	NA	TRBV28	NA	CASRIAYPYEQYF	TGTGCCAGCAGGATTGCTTACCCCTACGAGCAGTACTTC
TRBJ2-3	NA	TRBV4-2	NA	CASSQTGDTQYF	TGTGCCAGCAGCCAGACTGGTGATACGCAGTATTTT
TRBJ1-2	NA	TRBV28	once	CASSLAYGYTF	TGTGCCAGCAGTTTGGCTTATGGCTACACCTTC
TRBJ2-2	NA	TRBV6-1	few	CASSELNQGGGELFF	TGTGCCAGCAGTGAACTTAACCAGGGAGGCGGGGAGCTGTTTTTT
TRBJ2-7	NA	TRBV12-3/TRBV12-4	NA	CASSLGSYEQYF	TGTGCCAGCAGTTTAGGCAGCTACGAGCAGTACTTC
TRBJ2-7	NA	TRBV2	NA	CASSDSLAFYEQYF	TGTGCCAGCAGTGATAGCTTGGCCTTTTACGAGCAGTACTTC
TRBJ1-5	TRBD1	TRBV19	few	CASSPGTRGPNQPQHF	TGTGCCAGTAGTCCTGGAACGAGGGGGCCAAATCAGCCCCAGCATTTT
TRBJ2-2	NA	TRBV5-4	NA	CASRDRSNTGELFF	TGTGCCAGCAGAGATCGGAGTAACACCGGGGAGCTGTTTTTT
TRBJ2-5	NA	TRBV6-1	NA	CASSEAWLARETQYF	TGTGCCAGCAGTGAAGCGTGGCTAGCGAGGGAGACCCAGTACTTC
TRBJ1-4	TRBD1	TRBV7-8	NA	CASSLDRGLSLGKLFF	TGTGCCAGCAGCTTAGACAGGGGGCTTAGCTTGGGAAAACTGTTTTTT
TRBJ1-1	NA	TRBV7-9	NA	CASSIGGDTQGAFF	TGTGCCAGCAGCATAGGAGGTGACACCCAAGGGGCTTTCTTT